This T cell receptor beta chain is drawn from a study of Ad26.COV2.S vaccination and SARS-CoV-2 variants (dated by TCRdb to the early 2020s). In terms of the full investigation: Vaccine-arm donors came from COV1001, a multicentre, randomized, double-blind, placebo-controlled phase I-IIa trial of Ad26.COV2.S in healthy adults. Ad26.COV2.S was given intramuscularly at 5x10^10 or 1x10^11 viral particles, as a single shot or as two shots 56 days apart. TCRbeta repertoire sequencing served as the tool for gauging how specific and how broad the SARS-CoV-2-reactive T cell receptors were following Ad26.COV2.S vaccination. A total of some 30 samples were included in the TCR-sequenced set, comprising around 19 Ad26.COV2.S vaccine recipients, 5 placebo recipients and 8 SARS-CoV-2 convalescent individuals. Trial participants were randomized into five groups of five: low-dose or high-dose Ad26.COV2.S given once or twice, or placebo on both occasions. Blinding of investigators to trial group allocation was maintained during experiments and outcome assessment. What the research found in general, with its limitations: After vaccination, substantial breadth of spike-specific CD8+ and CD4+ T cell responses was reported. The study was not powered to compare responses between vaccine doses or regimens. Ad26.COV2.S recipients had higher spike-specific TCR breadth than placebo recipients (P = 0.0014). It was noted by the authors that total T cell responses may have been underestimated by the TCR breadth and depth analyses. Comparable non-spike TCR breadth was observed between vaccine and placebo recipients, consistent with only spike being contained in the vaccine.

The immunoSEQ Assay was the method used to sequence TCRbeta CDR3 regions. After extraction, genomic DNA underwent amplification by bias-controlled multiplex PCR, followed by high-throughput sequencing. The authors processed their data as follows. Collapsing and filtering of sequences were performed to quantify the absolute abundance of each unique TCRbeta CDR3 region. T cell fraction was estimated by normalizing TCRbeta template counts to usable DNA, with usable DNA measured through amplification of reference genes found in all nucleated cells. Repertoire TCRs were annotated as SARS-CoV-2-specific when V gene, CDR3 amino acid sequence and J gene were exactly matched to a known reactive TCR set. MIRA supplied the reference SARS-CoV-2 TCR set, which was filtered for enrichment in COVID-19-positive ImmuneCODE repertoires so that public or cross-reactive TCRs were removed. Using the MIRA antigens, annotated TCRs were further analysed by specific ORF or by position within an ORF. Breadth was defined as annotated unique rearrangements over total unique productive rearrangements; depth was the summed frequency of those rearrangements. Two-sided Wilcoxon rank-sum tests were applied when comparing TCR breadth between groups. TCRdb took this table from immuneACCESS and kept in-frame rearrangements with V and J called. Such tables lack part of the clones; where checked against another copy, unresolved V genes explain under half of the gap, and the rest is unexplained. V and J calls and clone size are given by that table; D and trimming were obtained from the DNA. This sample holds about 350,000 clones; roughly 89% were observed only once. The top ten clones comprise roughly 5% of the sample.

The intended sense of this specimen's treatment or condition label: roughly 20 received Ad26.COV2.S at low or high dose, single or two shots; about 5 received placebo; per-sample allocation not given. Repertoires of vaccine and placebo recipients were sequenced from samples collected on day 63 after the first injection. In Cohort 1b, 25 adults aged 18-55 years were enrolled at a single site in Boston, USA, between 29 July and 7 August 2020. Ad26.COV2.S was a replication-incompetent adenovirus type 26 vector that expressed a prefusion-stabilized SARS-CoV-2 spike protein derived from the original Wuhan strain. For CDR1 and CDR2, the germline V gene lists SGHNT and YENEEA. Compared with germline, V lacks 4 bases and J lacks 7 bases; bases without a gene match: 4. The CDR3 spans 13 residues, from the cysteine through the phenylalanine. The only DNA kept is the CDR3, 39 bases in frame from the first base.

For this clone: The target of this receptor is not known. No much larger clonotype is one base removed from it; base qualities were not supplied.

The chain couples TRBV11-3 to TRBJ2-1, and TRBD1 matches 7 of the central bases. The material sequenced was peripheral blood, taken in a trial of Ad26.COV2.S vaccine versus placebo. The clonotype was recovered from a person aged 18-60 years who received the Ad26.COV2.S COVID-19 vaccine or a placebo. The CDR3 reads as follows: CASSSGTENEQFF. At the DNA level, the sequence is TGTGCCAGCAGCTCCGGGACAGAGAATGAGCAGTTCTTC.